The 10 T cell receptor beta chains below were found in one sample sequenced in a study of T cells in Graves' hyperthyroidism and ophthalmopathy. Amplification targeted TCR beta CDR3 regions from RNA transcripts. Initially, a first-round RT-PCR of the TCR CDR3 employed the HTBI primer set. TCRdb analysed the multiplex PCR reads with MiXCR anew, one entry per CDR3 protein. The sample records fewer than 600,000 distinct CDR3 sequences, around 13% being singletons. Sequencing input: blood. These receptor sequences come from a woman in her 40s with Graves' hyperthyroidism.

In this sample, this clonotype turned up a few times. J is TRBJ1-6 and V is TRBV30, with D possibly being TRBD1 (5 bases). Trimming took off 3 bases at V and 1 base at J, with 7 bases between the two ends. Looked up from germline, CDR1 is GTSNPN and CDR2 is SVGIG (reference sequence). There are 14 residues in the CDR3. The CDR3: CAWSDSSYNSPLHF. CDR3 nucleotides: TGTGCCTGGAGCGACAGTTCCTATAATTCACCCCTCCACTTT.

To note about this clonotype: An end of the junction does not agree with germline; a read error may underlie this. The chain joins TRBV3-1 to TRBJ2-7; 12 nucleotides match TRBD1. The CDR3 sequence is 14 residues long. Germline assignment: CDR1 LGHDT and CDR2 YNNKEL (reference sequence). CDR3 DNA: TGTGCCAGCAGCATAGGGACAGGGGGCTACGAGCAGTGCTTC. It specifies CASSIGTGGYEQCF.

The genes are TRBV27 and TRBJ2-2, with TRBD1 matching 8 bases. With 6 bases clipped from V and 5 bases from J, the junction kept 5 bases outside the gene matches. Germline CDR1 is MNHEY and CDR2 is SMNVEV (reference sequence). The CDR3 sequence is 14 residues long. In DNA, the CDR3 is TGTGCCAGCAGGACGGGACAGGCAACCGGGGAGCTGTTTTTT. Protein sequence: CASRTGQATGELFF.

This clonotype has a count of ten or more. This sequence joins TRBV3-1 and TRBJ2-1; TRBD1 might be the D (5 bases). Germline V CDR1 and CDR2: LGHDT, YNNKEL (reference sequence). The CDR3 runs to 13 residues. Deletions cut 0 bases from V and 10 bases from J, with 10 bases between. The CDR3 region is CASSQDKGLEQFF. For the CDR3, the DNA is TGTGCCAGCAGCCAAGATAAGGGGCTAGAGCAGTTCTTC.

This clonotype was seen at least ten times. This chain uses TRBV3-1 with TRBJ2-5, with D perhaps TRBD2 (5 bases). This CDR3 comprises 13 residues. V dropped 0 bases and J dropped 11 bases, with 13 bases sitting between them. CDR1 is LGHDT and CDR2 is YNNKEL in the germline V gene (reference sequence). CDR3 sequence: CASSQDRGWKQYF. The CDR3 coding sequence is TGTGCCAGCAGCCAAGATCGGGGTTGGAAACAGTACTTC.

This clonotype was counted ten times or more. The chain links TRBV7-3 to TRBJ2-1; TRBD2 agrees at 12 bases. V lost 4 bases and J lost 3; bases outside the gene matches: 4. Per germline, CDR1 SGHTA and CDR2 FQGTGA. CDR3 length equals 16 residues. The CDR3 nucleotides are TGTGCCAGCAGCTCTGGGGGACTAGCGGGCTACAATGAGCAGTTCTTC. Protein product: CASSSGGLAGYNEQFF.

This clonotype was picked up many times. V gene TRBV6-1 combines with J gene TRBJ2-2, with D possibly being TRBD2 (6 bases). Germline V gene sequence: CDR1 MNHNS, CDR2 SASEGT. The CDR3 extends over 14 amino acids. V was shortened by 5 bases and J by 4 bases, with 11 bases between the two germline ends. Here the CDR3 DNA reads TGTGCCAGCAGTTCCACTAGCTCCACCGGGGAGCTGTTTTTT. Translated: CASSSTSSTGELFF.

This clonotype was found many times. This chain's CDR3 is CASKWGALGNQPQHF. The CDR3 DNA reads as TGTGCCAGCAAATGGGGGGCGTTGGGCAATCAGCCCCAGCATTTT. V and J are TRBV27 and TRBJ1-5; the D gene is possibly TRBD1 (6 bases). Trimming stripped 7 bases from V and 2 bases from J, with 15 bases between. The germline V gene encodes CDR1 MNHEY and CDR2 SMNVEV (reference sequence). The CDR3 contains 15 residues.

V gene TRBV2 combines with J gene TRBJ2-5; D is perhaps TRBD1 (6 bases). The CDR3 has 13 amino acids. The germline V and J ends were trimmed by 7 bases and 0 bases, with 9 bases remaining between them. CDR1 is SNHLY and CDR2 is FYNNEI in the germline V gene. CDR3 region: CASNRVYQETQYF. The CDR3, as DNA: TGTGCCAGCAACAGGGTCTACCAAGAGACCCAGTACTTC. Using reference TRBV2 and TRBJ2-5 for the parts outside the CDR3, the full variable domain is EPEVTQTPSHQVTQMGQEVILRCVPISNHLYFYWYRQILGQKVEFLVSFYNNEISEKSEIFDDQFSVERPDGSNFTLKIRSTKLEDSAMYFCASNRVYQETQYFGPGTRLLVL.

This clonotype was seen many times. This chain uses TRBV28 with TRBJ2-3; D is undetermined. V gave up 9 bases and J gave up 0 bases, with 10 bases separating them. The CDR3 is 13 amino acids. Germline V gene data show CDR1 as MDHEN and CDR2 as SYDVKM. The DNA for the CDR3 is TGTGCCAGTTTTGCCCGTAGCACAGATACGCAGTATTTT. This gives the protein CASFARSTDTQYF.